This is a list of T cell receptor beta chains from one sample in a study of blood T cell repertoires in COVID-19. The table came from immunoSEQ multiplex PCR; TCRdb's copy has only in-frame clones and leaves some out. The sample holds around 70,000 clones, 82% seen once. The material sequenced was peripheral blood. The origin of the receptors is a man aged 60 to 69 with acute or convalescent COVID-19. CDR3s leave out the opening cysteine and the closing phenylalanine or tryptophan. Not every row has a clone size; where given, it reads once, few, many or a size class.

>.|14|TRBV7-2
ASSLLAGGSTDTQY
>.|13|TRBV7-2
ASSLVGGSNYGYT
>.|10|TRBV6-2/TRBV6-3
ASSKGSYEQY
>.|12|TRBV7-9
ASSLVGGLPEAF
>.|13|TRBV4-1
ASSQSGQGFYGYT
>.|14|TRBV24-1
ATSDPGQGSTDTQY
>.|14|TRBV19
ASSTRDSFVGYGYT
>few|12|TRBV6-5
ASSNPSDSEKLF
>.|13|TRBV30
AWMRERERNYGYT
>.|12|TRBV5-5
ASSSGGVADTQY
>once|14|TRBV7-2
ASSFSGGGAYQPQH
>.|11|TRBV7-9
ASSNTVGTEAF
>.|13|TRBV4-3
ASSQDTAGLNIQY
>.|11|TRBV2
ASSIRGTGELF
>.|12|TRBV29-1
SVEDDRGPYGYT
>.|12|TRBV9
ASSVVEDFYGYT
>.|13|TRBV5-1
ASSLGGKSDYEQY
>.|13|TRBV5-4
ASSFSTGGDTEAF
>once|16|TRBV6-2/TRBV6-3
ASSYILGGPQDNSPLH
>.|15|TRBV10-3
AISVYSGGATYNEQF
>.|13|TRBV6-2/TRBV6-3
ASSLPGQGIGGYT
>once|10|TRBV7-2
ASSASSGGYT
>.|11|TRBV10-1
ASRLGGNGELF
>.|15|TRBV11-2
ASSITSDSLSGNTIY
>.|14|TRBV11-2
ASSPHESRVNYGYT
>once|15|TRBV18
ASSPLGPAGGGETQY
>once|11|TRBV12-3/TRBV12-4
ASSRGGPTEAF
>.|14|TRBV30
AWSVWGTGLPGELF
>medium-sized|13|TRBV19
ASSSLYQEDQPQH
>.|10|TRBV10-3
AISEQGDTQY
>.|12|TRBV6-2/TRBV6-3
ASSRDRGPSEQY
>few|14|TRBV19
ASSGLAGTTYNEQF
>.|14|TRBV3-1/TRBV3-2
ASSQDFTALNEKLF
>.|11|TRBV6-5
ASRSTANTEAF
>.|11|TRBV29-1
SVPEPSNYGYT
>.|11|TRBV11-1
ASSLGGDTEAF
>.|13|TRBV5-1
ASSDRGGLQETQY
>.|16|TRBV14
ASSQVPGKVEAHDEQF
>once|14|TRBV19
ASSIGGTGGNQPQH
>.|13|TRBV11-2
ASSLGGQRKNIQY
>.|9|TRBV6-6
ASSSTVEAF
>.|11|TRBV2
ASSAGPNSPLH
>.|15|TRBV9
ASSVGGTGITGNTIY
>.|15|TRBV24-1
ATSDPGKSSYNSPLH
>.|11|TRBV9
ARKKTGPWGYT
>few|13|TRBV6-2/TRBV6-3
ASSYGGLGNQPQH
>.|10|TRBV5-1
ASSLTRRGYT
>.|12|TRBV5-1
ASSSQPGAYEQY
>many|13|TRBV5-1
ASSSDTRANYGYT
>.|13|TRBV5-6
ASSLVGPGNPEAF
>.|12|TRBV7-2
ASSFRGGTGELF